The clone carrying this T cell receptor beta chain was observed a handful of times. This sample is drawn from a study of blood T cells in healthy people across ages. Alongside a J-beta primer mix, a sample-barcoded 5' primer served in a second PCR lasting about 7 to 11 cycles. TCRdb re-analysed the 5' RACE reads in MiXCR, keeping a single row per CDR3 protein. The sample has 1.5 million to 2 million distinct CDR3 sequences; more than 35% are singletons. This CDR3 region has 12 residues. V was pared by 7 bases and J by 7 bases, with 13 bases between. Germline V gene sequence: CDR1 DFQATT, CDR2 SNEGSKA (reference sequence).

The chain is built from TRBV20-1 and TRBJ1-4, with D possibly TRBD1 on 5 matching bases. Material: blood. This receptor was identified in a human donor in good health. The DNA for the CDR3 is TGCAGTGTCCGCCGTGGGGGTGAAAAACTGTTTTTT. It codes for CSVRRGGEKLFF.